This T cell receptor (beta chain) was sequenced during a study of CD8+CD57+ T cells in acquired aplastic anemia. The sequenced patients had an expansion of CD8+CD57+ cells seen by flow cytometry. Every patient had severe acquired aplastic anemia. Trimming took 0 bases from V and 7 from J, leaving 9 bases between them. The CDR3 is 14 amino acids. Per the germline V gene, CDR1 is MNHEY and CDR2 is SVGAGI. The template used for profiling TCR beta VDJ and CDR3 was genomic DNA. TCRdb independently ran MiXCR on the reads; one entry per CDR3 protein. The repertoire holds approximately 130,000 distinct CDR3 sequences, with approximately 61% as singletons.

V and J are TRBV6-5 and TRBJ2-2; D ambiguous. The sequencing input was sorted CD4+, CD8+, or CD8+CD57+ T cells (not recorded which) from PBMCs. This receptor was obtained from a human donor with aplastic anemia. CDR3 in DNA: TGTGCCAGCAGTTACTCTATTTTGGGCGGGGAGCTGTTTTTT. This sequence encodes CASSYSILGGELFF.